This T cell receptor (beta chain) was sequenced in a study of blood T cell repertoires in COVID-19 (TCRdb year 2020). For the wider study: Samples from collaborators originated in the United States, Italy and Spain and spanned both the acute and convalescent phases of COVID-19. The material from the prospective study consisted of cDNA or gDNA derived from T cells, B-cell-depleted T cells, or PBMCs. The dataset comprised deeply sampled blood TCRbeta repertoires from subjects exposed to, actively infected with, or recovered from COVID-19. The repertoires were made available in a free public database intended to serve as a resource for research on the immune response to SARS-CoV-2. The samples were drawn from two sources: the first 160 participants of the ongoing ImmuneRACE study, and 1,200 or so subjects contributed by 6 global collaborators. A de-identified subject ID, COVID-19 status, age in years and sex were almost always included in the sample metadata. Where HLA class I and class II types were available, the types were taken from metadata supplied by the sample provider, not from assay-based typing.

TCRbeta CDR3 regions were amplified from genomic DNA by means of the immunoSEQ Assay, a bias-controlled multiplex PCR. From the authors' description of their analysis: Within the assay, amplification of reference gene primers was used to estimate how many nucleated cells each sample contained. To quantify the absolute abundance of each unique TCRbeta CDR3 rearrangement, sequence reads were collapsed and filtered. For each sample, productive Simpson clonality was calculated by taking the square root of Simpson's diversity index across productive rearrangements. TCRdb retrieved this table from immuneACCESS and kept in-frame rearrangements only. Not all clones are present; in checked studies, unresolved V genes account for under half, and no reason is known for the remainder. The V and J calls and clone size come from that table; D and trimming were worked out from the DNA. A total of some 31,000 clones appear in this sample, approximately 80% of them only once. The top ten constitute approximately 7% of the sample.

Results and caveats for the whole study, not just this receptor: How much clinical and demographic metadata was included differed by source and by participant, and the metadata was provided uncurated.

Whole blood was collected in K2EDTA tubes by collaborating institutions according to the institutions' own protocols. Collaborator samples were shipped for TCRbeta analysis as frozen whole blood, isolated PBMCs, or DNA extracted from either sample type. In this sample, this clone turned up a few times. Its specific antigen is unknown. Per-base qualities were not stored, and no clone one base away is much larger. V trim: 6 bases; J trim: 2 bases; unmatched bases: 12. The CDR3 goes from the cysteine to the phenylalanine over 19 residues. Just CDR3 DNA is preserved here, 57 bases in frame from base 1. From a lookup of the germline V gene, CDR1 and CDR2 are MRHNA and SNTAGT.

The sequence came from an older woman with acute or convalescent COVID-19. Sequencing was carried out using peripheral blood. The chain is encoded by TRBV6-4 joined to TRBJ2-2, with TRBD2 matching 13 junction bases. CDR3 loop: CASSRLAGGRGPNTGELFF. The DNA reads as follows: TGTGCCAGCAGCCGACTAGCGGGGGGCCGGGGCCCCAACACCGGGGAGCTGTTTTTT.